This T cell receptor (beta chain) was documented in a study of cytomegalovirus exposure and HLA in healthy donors. Regarding the study as a whole: Later on, a genetic analysis was performed. It linked a missense variant in DCLRE1C with V- and J-gene trimming of TCR beta.

The PCR had 60 Vbeta and 13 Jbeta primers. Produced via immunoSEQ multiplex PCR; TCRdb's table is partial and in-frame only. This sample has approximately 170,000 clones, with approximately 80% found just once. The germline CDR1 and CDR2 sequences are LNHNV and YYDKDF (reference sequence). The CDR3 has 15 residues. Trimming cost V 4 bases and J 2 bases; bases outside gene matches: 7. Notes on this clone: Its cognate antigen is unknown.

Sequenced input: PBMCs. V usage is TRBV15 and J usage is TRBJ1-1, with TRBD1 matching over 7 bases. This receptor was identified in a boy aged 2 to 10 in good health and CMV-seronegative. CDR3 sequence: CATSTERQGNTEAFF. In nucleotides, the CDR3 is TGTGCCACCAGCACAGAACGACAGGGAAACACTGAAGCTTTCTTT.